Presented here are 24 T cell receptor beta chains from one specimen sequenced in a study of B cell selection in AIRE deficiency. This table comes from immunoSEQ multiplex PCR, and its TCRdb copy is limited to in-frame clones, with some not included. The sample consists of 4,700 or so clones, about 87% of them appearing once. Regulatory T cells were sorted as CD4+CD25hiCD127low/negative. Sequenced sample: Tregs sorted from PBMCs. The receptors here all came from a human donor with AIRE deficiency.

The chain links TRBV11-3 to TRBJ2-2; D is undetermined. The germline gives CDR1 SGHNT, CDR2 YENEEA. This CDR3 is built from 17 residues. V was shortened by 4 bases and J by 3 bases, with 18 bases between the two germline ends. The CDR3 DNA reads as TGTGCCAGCAGCTCTCTACATTATTTGTTCGACACCGGGGAGCTGTTTTTT. This gives the protein CASSSLHYLFDTGELFF. Full variable domain (remainder filled in from reference TRBV11-3 and TRBJ2-2): EAGVVQSPRYKIIEKKQPVAFWCNPISGHNTLYWYLQNLGQGPELLIRYENEEAVDDSQLPKDRFSAERLKGVDSTLKIQPAELGDSAVYLCASSSLHYLFDTGELFFGEGSRLTVL.

This chain joins TRBV2 and TRBJ1-5; D call uncertain. V was shortened by 5 bases and J by 3 bases, with 11 bases between the two germline ends. Germline V CDR1 and CDR2: SNHLY, FYNNEI. The CDR3 length is 14 residues. Here the CDR3 DNA reads TGTGCCAGCAGTCTCGAGCAGGTCAATCAGCCCCAGCATTTT. Translated, it gives CASSLEQVNQPQHF.

The chain combines TRBV27 with TRBJ1-1, with D perhaps matching TRBD1 (6 bases). The germline V gene has CDR1 MNHEY and CDR2 SMNVEV (reference sequence). The CDR3 is 13 residues long. Trimming took off 3 bases at V and 9 bases at J, with 14 bases between the two ends. CDR3 sequence (DNA): TGTGCCAGCAGTTTTGACAGGTCTGGAAAAGCTTTCTTT. Translating it yields CASSFDRSGKAFF.

This chain uses TRBV7-2 with TRBJ1-5, with a possible D match to TRBD1 (6 bases). The V end lost 1 base, the J end lost 6 bases, and 7 bases lay between the germline ends. This CDR3 is 13 amino acids long. CDR1 SGHTA and CDR2 FQGNSA come from the germline V gene. The CDR3 bases are TGTGCCAGCAGCTTAGACAGGGTTCAGCCCCAGCATTTT. The encoded protein is CASSLDRVQPQHF. Supplemented by reference TRBV7-2 and TRBJ1-5, the full variable domain reads GAGVSQSPSNKVTEKGKDVELRCDPISGHTALYWYRQSLGQGLEFLIYFQGNSAPDKSGLPSDRFSAERTGGSVSTLTIQRTQQEDSAVYLCASSLDRVQPQHFGDGTRLSIL.

The chain is built from TRBV6-5 and TRBJ2-3; D is unclear. The CDR3 sequence is 13 residues long. Per germline, CDR1 MNHEY and CDR2 SVGAGI. Deletions cut 0 bases from V and 5 bases from J, with 6 bases between. CDR3 DNA sequence: TGTGCCAGCAGTTACTCAATGGGAGATACGCAGTATTTT. As protein: CASSYSMGDTQYF.

J is TRBJ1-5 and V is TRBV7-2; D is possibly TRBD1 (5 bases). The CDR3 is 15 residues long. Between the trimmed V and J ends, which lost 3 bases and 3 bases, there was a span of 12 bases. Germline V gene lookup returns CDR1 SGHTA and CDR2 FQGNSA. CDR3 protein: CASSFFGGNNQPQHF. The CDR3 nucleotides read TGTGCCAGCAGCTTCTTCGGGGGTAACAATCAGCCCCAGCATTTT.

This clone was seen once. The chain uses TRBV7-9 and TRBJ1-2; 7 bases align to TRBD1. This CDR3 has 12 amino acids. Germline V gene sequence: CDR1 SEHNR, CDR2 FQNEAQ (reference sequence). V dropped 8 bases and J dropped 7; count of bases not matched to a gene: 7. CDR3 region: CASGQVRGGYTF. The CDR3 region has the DNA TGTGCCAGCGGACAGGTCCGGGGTGGCTACACCTTC.

The chain carries TRBV5-3 and TRBJ1-4, with D uncertain. TRBV5-3 is flagged as an ORF with uncertain function. Trimming removed 2 bases at V and 3 bases at J, with 11 bases between. This CDR3 spans 15 amino acids. DNA of the CDR3: TGTGCCAGAAGCTTTTCCACCCTCCCTAATGAAAAACTGTTTTTT. Amino acids: CARSFSTLPNEKLFF.

This clone was counted only a few times. V and J are TRBV10-2 and TRBJ2-2, with 7 bases fitting TRBD1. Trimming removed 11 bases from V and 3 bases from J; junction bases left unmatched: 9. The CDR3 is made up of 14 amino acids. The germline V gene has CDR1 WSHSY and CDR2 SAAADI. DNA of the CDR3: TGCGCCTCCTGGGACAGTTGGGACACCGGGGAGCTGTTTTTT. This translates into CASWDSWDTGELFF.

The V call is TRBV4-2, the J call TRBJ2-3; 14 bases line up with TRBD2. This CDR3 has 14 amino acids. V lost 4 bases, J lost 6 bases, and 0 bases stayed unmatched. Germline V gives CDR1 LGHNA, CDR2 YNFKEQ. CDR3 DNA sequence: TGTGCCAGCAGCCGGACTAGCGGGAGGGATACGCAGTATTTT. Its protein is CASSRTSGRDTQYF.

The CDR3 DNA reads TGCAGTGCGAGCCGCGCGGACTCTCAGTTCTTC. It yields the protein CSASRADSQFF. The chain links TRBV20-1 to TRBJ2-1, with D maybe TRBD2 (5 bases). The CDR3 loop spans 11 amino acids. In germline, CDR1 is DFQATT, CDR2 SNEGSKA (reference sequence). V was clipped by 6 bases and J by 13 bases, with 16 bases between them.

In the case of this clone: At one of its ends the junction is not consistent with the germline gene, which may arise from a read error. V and J are TRBV12-5 and TRBJ2-2; TRBD2 might be the D (5 bases). The CDR3 has 12 residues. Germline V lookup: CDR1 LGHNT, CDR2 FRNRAP. The CDR3 loop is CASGPSSRGAVF. CDR3 coding DNA: TGTGCTAGTGGTCCCTCCAGCCGGGGAGCTGTTTTT.

V is TRBV2 and J is TRBJ2-2, with 12 bases lining up with TRBD2. Trimming took 5 bases from V and 5 from J; bases not matched to a gene: 9. Looked up from germline, CDR1 is SNHLY and CDR2 is FYNNEI. This CDR3 is 17 amino acids long. CDR3 in amino acids: CASSRLAGEGKTGELFF. The CDR3 DNA reads as TGTGCCAGCAGTCGACTAGCGGGAGAGGGGAAGACCGGGGAGCTGTTTTTT.

The CDR3 DNA sequence: TGTGCCAGCAGCCCAGGACTAGCGGGGGGGCAGGAGCAGTTCTTC. Amino acid sequence: CASSPGLAGGQEQFF. The chain has TRBV5-8 and TRBJ2-1; the match to TRBD2 covers 15 bases. This CDR3 comprises 15 residues. The V gene's germline CDR1 is SGHTS and CDR2 YDEGEE. Trimming took 4 bases from V and 10 from J; bases not matched to a gene: 6.

The chain combines TRBV5-1 with TRBJ2-3, with 13 nucleotides matching TRBD2. The germline V gene has CDR1 SGHRS and CDR2 YFSETQ. The CDR3 sequence is 18 residues long. With 0 bases clipped from V and 0 bases from J, the junction kept 4 bases outside the gene matches. The CDR3 here is CASSLVTSGGHSTDTQYF. CDR3 nucleotide sequence: TGCGCCAGCAGCTTGGTGACTAGCGGGGGGCACAGCACAGATACGCAGTATTTT.

V usage is TRBV19 and J usage is TRBJ1-3; possible D gene TRBD1, 6 bases. Trimming took 3 bases from V and 0 from J, leaving 6 bases between them. The CDR3 runs to 14 residues. The germline CDR1 and CDR2 sequences are LNHDA and SQIVND (reference sequence). The chain's CDR3 is CASSMGHSGNTIYF. The CDR3 DNA reads TGTGCCAGTAGTATGGGACACTCTGGAAACACCATATATTTT.

The V and J genes are TRBV9 and TRBJ2-3; D not resolved. The V end was cut by 2 bases, the J end by 2 bases, with 12 bases between. The length of the CDR3 is 15 residues. Germline loops: CDR1 SGDLS, CDR2 YYNGEE. The CDR3 nucleotides are TGTGCCAGCAGCGTCACCCCCTGGGACACAGATACGCAGTATTTT. Amino acid sequence: CASSVTPWDTDTQYF.

This sequence joins TRBV9 and TRBJ2-7, with a tentative D call TRBD2 (7 bases). From germline, CDR1 is SGDLS and CDR2 YYNGEE. CDR3 length equals 15 residues. Trimming stripped 4 bases from V and 3 bases from J, with 17 bases between. The DNA of the CDR3 is TGTGCCAGCAGCCCACAGGGAGGGGTTTTCTACGAGCAGTACTTC. Translated: CASSPQGGVFYEQYF. Looking up the rest from reference TRBV9 and TRBJ2-7 gives the full variable domain: DSGVTQTPKHLITATGQRVTLRCSPRSGDLSVYWYQQSLDQGLQFLIQYYNGEERAKGNILERFSAQQFPDLHSELNLSSLELGDSALYFCASSPQGGVFYEQYFGPGTRLTVT.

A single count supports this clone. The J gene is TRBJ2-5, the V gene TRBV7-6; D gene ambiguous. With 2 bases removed from V and 0 bases from J, the gap between germline ends came to 1 base. This CDR3 spans 12 amino acids. Germline values: CDR1 SGHVS, CDR2 FNYEAQ. The CDR3 region has the DNA TGTGCCAGCAGCTTAAACCAAGAGACCCAGTACTTC. It is translated as CASSLNQETQYF.

The genes are TRBV6-1 and TRBJ2-3, with 7 positions matching TRBD2. The V and J ends lost 4 bases and 4 bases, in that order; junction bases with no gene match: 5. CDR1 is MNHNS, CDR2 SASEGT, per germline. The CDR3 totals 14 residues. The CDR3 DNA is TGTGCCAGCAGTGGACTAGCTAAAGCAGATACGCAGTATTTT. Its protein product is CASSGLAKADTQYF.

This chain connects TRBV19 to TRBJ1-6; weak D call: TRBD1 (5 bases). CDR1 and CDR2 (germline): LNHDA, SQIVND (reference sequence). The CDR3 totals 11 residues. Trimming shortened V by 9 bases and J by 7 bases, and 7 bases separated the two germline ends. The CDR3 spells CARGVNSPLHF. The CDR3 nucleotides are TGTGCCAGAGGGGTCAATTCACCCCTCCACTTT. Looking up the rest from reference TRBV19 and TRBJ1-6 gives the full variable domain: DGGITQSPKYLFRKEGQNVTLSCEQNLNHDAMYWYRQDPGQGLRLIYYSQIVNDFQKGDIAEGYSVSREKKESFPLTVTSAQKNPTAFYLCARGVNSPLHFGNGTRLTVT.

This clone was seen once. The rearrangement uses TRBV11-1 and TRBJ1-1; the D is unclear. The CDR3 length is 15 residues. The germline gives CDR1 SGHAT, CDR2 FQDESV (reference sequence). The V gene lost 6 bases and the J gene lost 3 bases, with 17 bases spanning the gap. CDR3 sequence (DNA): TGTGCCAGCAGTTTCTTCGGTAATTGGGACACTGAAGCTTTCTTT. Translating it yields CASSFFGNWDTEAFF.

This clone was detected a few times. V is TRBV28 and J is TRBJ1-1; unclear D gene. Looked up from germline, CDR1 is MDHEN and CDR2 is SYDVKM. V shed 2 bases and J shed 2 bases, with 3 bases lying between them. The CDR3 length is 12 residues. The CDR3 loop reads CASSLQNTEAFF. In nucleotides, the CDR3 is TGTGCCAGCAGTTTACAAAACACTGAAGCTTTCTTT.

This clone showed up just once. V gene TRBV11-3 combines with J gene TRBJ2-2, with 10 bases identical to TRBD2. The CDR3 extends over 18 amino acids. Germline CDR1 is SGHNT and CDR2 is YENEEA. The V segment lost 5 bases and the J segment 5 bases; nucleotides outside the gene matches: 14. The CDR3 loop is CASSPAAASSGSTGELFF. As DNA, the CDR3 is TGTGCCAGCAGCCCAGCTGCTGCGTCTAGCGGGAGTACCGGGGAGCTGTTTTTT. The complete variable domain, with remaining parts taken from reference TRBV11-3 and TRBJ2-2, reads EAGVVQSPRYKIIEKKQPVAFWCNPISGHNTLYWYLQNLGQGPELLIRYENEEAVDDSQLPKDRFSAERLKGVDSTLKIQPAELGDSAVYLCASSPAAASSGSTGELFFGEGSRLTVL.